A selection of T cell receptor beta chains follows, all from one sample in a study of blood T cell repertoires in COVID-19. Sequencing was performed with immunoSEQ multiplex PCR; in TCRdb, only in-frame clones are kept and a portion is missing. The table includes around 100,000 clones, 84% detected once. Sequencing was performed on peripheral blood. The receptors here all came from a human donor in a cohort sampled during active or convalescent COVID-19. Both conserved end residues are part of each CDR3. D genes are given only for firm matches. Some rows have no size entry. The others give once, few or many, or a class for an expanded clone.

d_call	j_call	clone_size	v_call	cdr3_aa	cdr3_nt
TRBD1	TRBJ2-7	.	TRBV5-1	CASSRGQNSYEQYF	TGCGCCAGCAGTAGGGGACAGAACTCCTACGAGCAGTACTTC
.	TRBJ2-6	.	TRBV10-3	CAISEEGGGGGANVLTF	TGTGCCATCAGTGAGGAGGGAGGCGGCGGTGGGGCCAACGTCCTGACTTTC
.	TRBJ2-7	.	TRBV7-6	CASSLAGSWVPSEQYF	TGTGCCAGCAGCTTAGCGGGGAGCTGGGTCCCCTCAGAGCAGTACTTC
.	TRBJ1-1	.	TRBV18	CASSPPWGRGPEAFF	TGTGCCAGCTCACCACCTTGGGGGAGGGGTCCTGAAGCTTTCTTT
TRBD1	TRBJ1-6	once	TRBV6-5	CASRVDRVGSPLHF	TGTGCCAGCAGGGTGGACAGGGTAGGGTCACCCCTCCACTTT
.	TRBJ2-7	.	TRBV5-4	CASSLDPGAYEQYF	TGTGCCAGCAGCTTGGATCCAGGGGCCTACGAGCAGTACTTC
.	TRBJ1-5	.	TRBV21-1	CASSRGPSNQPQHF	TGTGCCAGCAGCAGAGGGCCGTCCAATCAGCCCCAGCATTTT
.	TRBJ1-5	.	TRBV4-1	CASSLVVYSNQPQHF	TGCGCCAGCAGCCTCGTGGTCTATAGCAATCAGCCCCAGCATTTT
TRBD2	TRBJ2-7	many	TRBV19	CASSMASGYEQYF	TGTGCCAGTAGTATGGCTAGCGGCTACGAGCAGTACTTC
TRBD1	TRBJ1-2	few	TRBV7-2	CASSPRGAGNGYTF	TGTGCCAGCAGCCCCAGGGGGGCGGGGAATGGCTACACCTTC
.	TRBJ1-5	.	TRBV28	CASSLPAGAGQPQHF	TGTGCCAGCAGTTTACCGGCGGGGGCTGGTCAGCCCCAGCATTTT
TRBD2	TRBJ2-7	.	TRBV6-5	CASSRSSGDSYEQYF	TGTGCCAGCAGTAGGAGTAGCGGGGACTCCTACGAGCAGTACTTC
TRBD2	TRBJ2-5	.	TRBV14	CASSHRGGPQETQYF	TGTGCCAGCAGCCACCGCGGGGGGCCCCAAGAGACCCAGTACTTC
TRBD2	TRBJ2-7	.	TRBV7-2	CASRSSGYEQYF	TGTGCCAGCAGGTCTAGCGGCTACGAGCAGTACTTC
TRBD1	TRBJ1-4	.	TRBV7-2	CASSLWGQPNEKLFF	TGTGCCAGCTCGCTTTGGGGACAGCCTAATGAAAAACTGTTTTTT
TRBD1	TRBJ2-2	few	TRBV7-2	CASSINRDRGTGELFF	TGTGCCAGCAGCATAAACCGGGACAGGGGAACCGGGGAGCTGTTTTTT
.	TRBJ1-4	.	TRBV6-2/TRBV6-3	CASSNPEGEKLFF	TGTGCCAGCAGCAACCCGGAGGGTGAAAAACTGTTTTTT
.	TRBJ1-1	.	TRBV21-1	CASSKGGRRSNTEAFF	TGTGCCAGCAGCAAAGGAGGGCGAAGATCGAACACTGAAGCTTTCTTT
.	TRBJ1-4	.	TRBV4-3	CASSQYPSGEGVEKLFF	TGCGCCAGCAGCCAATACCCTTCAGGGGAAGGTGTCGAAAAACTGTTTTTT
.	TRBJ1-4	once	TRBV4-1	CASSPQGNNEKLFF	TGCGCCAGCAGCCCCCAGGGCAATAATGAAAAACTGTTTTTT
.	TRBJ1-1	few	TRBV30	CAWMAAGERGTQAFF	TGTGCCTGGATGGCAGCAGGGGAGAGGGGCACTCAAGCTTTCTTT
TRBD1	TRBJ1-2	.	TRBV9	CASSVVVDRGDYGYTF	TGTGCCAGCAGCGTAGTAGTAGACAGGGGTGACTATGGCTACACCTTC
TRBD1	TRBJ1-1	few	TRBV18	CASSLRTGEVTEAFF	TGTGCCAGCTCACTTAGGACAGGGGAGGTCACTGAAGCTTTCTTT
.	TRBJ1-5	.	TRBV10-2	CASSESGHRSQPQHF	TGCGCCAGCAGTGAGTCGGGGCACCGGAGTCAGCCCCAGCATTTT
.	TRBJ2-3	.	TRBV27	CASSFRGTQYF	TGTGCCAGCAGTTTCCGAGGGACGCAGTATTTT
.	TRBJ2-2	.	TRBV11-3	CASSHTPGRGNTGELFF	TGTGCCAGCTCACATACTCCGGGTCGGGGGAACACCGGGGAGCTGTTTTTT
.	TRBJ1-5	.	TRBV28	CASSLYAGDGGPQHF	TGTGCCAGCAGTTTATATGCAGGGGACGGCGGGCCCCAGCATTTT
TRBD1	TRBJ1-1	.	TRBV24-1	CATSPGTGFMNTEAFF	TGTGCCACCAGTCCGGGGACAGGGTTTATGAACACTGAAGCTTTCTTT
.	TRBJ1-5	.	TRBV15	CATSSRAGVPNQPQHF	TGTGCCACCAGCAGCAGAGCCGGGGTCCCCAATCAGCCCCAGCATTTT
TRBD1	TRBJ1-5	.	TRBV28	CASEHRDRNQPQHF	TGTGCCAGCGAACACCGGGACAGAAATCAGCCCCAGCATTTT
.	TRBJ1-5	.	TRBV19	CASSIARRGDQPQHF	TGTGCCAGTAGTATAGCCCGGCGGGGCGATCAGCCCCAGCATTTT
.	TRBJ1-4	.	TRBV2	CASSELQHATNEKLFF	TGTGCCAGCAGTGAGCTACAGCATGCAACTAATGAAAAACTGTTTTTT
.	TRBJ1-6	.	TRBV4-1	CASSQGVGQGFRNSPLHF	TGCGCCAGCAGCCAAGGTGTGGGGCAGGGGTTTCGTAATTCACCCCTCCACTTT
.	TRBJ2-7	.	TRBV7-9	CASSLTPGEGQYF	TGTGCCAGCAGCTTAACGCCAGGGGAGGGGCAGTACTTC
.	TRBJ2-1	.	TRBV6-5	CASSYSRGPGNEQFF	TGTGCCAGCAGTTATTCGCGGGGGCCAGGGAATGAGCAGTTCTTC
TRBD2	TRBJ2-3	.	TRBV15	CATSRGVGAGTSSDTQYF	TGTGCCACCAGCAGGGGGGTCGGGGCCGGGACTAGCTCAGATACGCAGTATTTT
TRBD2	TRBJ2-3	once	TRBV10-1	CASSEAGGLAGDTQYF	TGCGCCAGCAGTGAAGCTGGTGGACTAGCCGGGGATACGCAGTATTTT
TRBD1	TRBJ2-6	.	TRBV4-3	CASSQDHSGGRLAGANVLTF	TGCGCCAGCAGCCAAGATCATTCAGGGGGCCGTCTTGCTGGGGCCAACGTCCTGACTTTC
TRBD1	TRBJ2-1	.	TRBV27	CASSLTGASYNEQFF	TGTGCCAGCAGTTTGACAGGGGCTTCCTACAATGAGCAGTTCTTC
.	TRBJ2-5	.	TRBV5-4	CASSQTIETQYF	TGTGCCAGCAGCCAGACAATAGAGACCCAGTACTTC
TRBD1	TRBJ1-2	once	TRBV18	CASSPRDRETYGYTF	TGTGCCAGCTCACCACGGGACAGGGAGACCTATGGCTACACCTTC
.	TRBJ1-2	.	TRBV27	CASREMGLYGYTF	TGTGCCAGCAGAGAGATGGGCCTATATGGCTACACCTTC
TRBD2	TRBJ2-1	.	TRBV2	CASSESGPSGGAEELNEQFF	TGTGCCAGCAGTGAAAGTGGGCCTAGCGGGGGGGCGGAGGAATTGAATGAGCAGTTCTTC
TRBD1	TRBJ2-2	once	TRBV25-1	CASSEGKNRGLTGELFF	TGTGCCAGCAGTGAAGGGAAAAACAGGGGCTTAACCGGGGAGCTGTTTTTT
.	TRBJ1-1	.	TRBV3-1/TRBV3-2	CASSQTGQTEAFF	TGTGCCAGCAGCCAAACAGGGCAAACTGAAGCTTTCTTT
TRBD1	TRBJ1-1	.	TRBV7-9	CASSLWDQGQGDTEAFF	TGTGCCAGCAGCTTATGGGACCAAGGACAGGGGGACACTGAAGCTTTCTTT
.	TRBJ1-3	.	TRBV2	CARTSGARGNTIYF	TGTGCCAGAACCTCGGGAGCTCGGGGAAACACCATATATTTT
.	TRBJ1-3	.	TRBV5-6	CASSPPEGNTIYF	TGTGCCAGCAGCCCGCCGGAGGGAAACACCATATATTTT
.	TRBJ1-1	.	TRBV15	CATSRTDGNTEAFF	TGTGCCACCAGCAGGACAGACGGGAACACTGAAGCTTTCTTT
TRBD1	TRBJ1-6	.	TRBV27	CASSLGQGAFNSPLHF	TGTGCCAGCAGTTTAGGACAGGGGGCTTTCAATTCACCCCTCCACTTT
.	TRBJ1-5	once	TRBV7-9	CARSSNRAGQPQHF	TGTGCCCGGAGTTCTAACAGGGCGGGTCAGCCCCAGCATTTT
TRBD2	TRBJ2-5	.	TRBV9	CASSLGRRGAVETQYF	TGTGCCAGCAGCCTAGGGAGGCGGGGGGCCGTAGAGACCCAGTACTTC
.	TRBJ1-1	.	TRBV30	CAWSRSFTANTEAFF	TGTGCCTGGAGCCGCTCATTCACAGCGAACACTGAAGCTTTCTTT